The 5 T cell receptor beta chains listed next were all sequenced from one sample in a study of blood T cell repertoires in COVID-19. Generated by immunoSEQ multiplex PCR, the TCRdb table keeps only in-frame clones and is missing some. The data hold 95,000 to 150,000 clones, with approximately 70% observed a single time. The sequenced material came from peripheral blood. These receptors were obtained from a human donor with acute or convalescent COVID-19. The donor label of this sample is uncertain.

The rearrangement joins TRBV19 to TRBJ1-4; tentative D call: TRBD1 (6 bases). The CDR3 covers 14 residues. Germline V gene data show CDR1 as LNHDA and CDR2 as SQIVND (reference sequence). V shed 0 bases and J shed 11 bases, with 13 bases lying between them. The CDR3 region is CASSIDDPGAKLFF. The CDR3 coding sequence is TGTGCCAGTAGTATAGACGACCCAGGGGCGAAACTGTTTTTT.

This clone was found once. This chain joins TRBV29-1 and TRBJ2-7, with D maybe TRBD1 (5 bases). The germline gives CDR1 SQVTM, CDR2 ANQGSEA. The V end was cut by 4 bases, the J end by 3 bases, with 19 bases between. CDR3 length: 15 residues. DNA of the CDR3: TGCAGCGTTGTAGGGTGGCAGGGTAAGGACTACGAGCAGTACTTC. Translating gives CSVVGWQGKDYEQYF.

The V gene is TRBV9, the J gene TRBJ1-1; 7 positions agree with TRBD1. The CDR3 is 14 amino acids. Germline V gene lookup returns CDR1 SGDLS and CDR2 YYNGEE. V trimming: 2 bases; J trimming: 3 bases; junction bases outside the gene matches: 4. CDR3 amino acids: CASSVLGTDTEAFF. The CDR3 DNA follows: TGTGCCAGCAGCGTCCTAGGGACAGACACTGAAGCTTTCTTT.

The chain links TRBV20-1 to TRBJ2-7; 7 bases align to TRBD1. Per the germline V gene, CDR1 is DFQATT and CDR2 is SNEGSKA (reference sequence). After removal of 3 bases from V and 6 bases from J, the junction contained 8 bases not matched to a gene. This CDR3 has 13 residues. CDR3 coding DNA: TGCAGTGCTAGTGAGACAGGGCAATCCGAGCAGTACTTC. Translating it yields CSASETGQSEQYF.

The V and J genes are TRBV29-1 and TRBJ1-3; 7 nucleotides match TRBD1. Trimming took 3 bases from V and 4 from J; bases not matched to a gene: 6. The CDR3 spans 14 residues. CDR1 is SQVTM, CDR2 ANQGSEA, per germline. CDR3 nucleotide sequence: TGCAGCGTTGACAGGACAGGCCAAGGAAACACCATATATTTT. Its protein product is CSVDRTGQGNTIYF.